These 2 T cell receptor beta chains were all obtained from the same sample, sequenced in a study of shared clonotypes between healthy human individuals. Sequencing used immunoSEQ multiplex PCR; TCRdb keeps in-frame clones, though not all of them. The data hold 650,000 to 800,000 clones, with 55% to 75% observed a single time. Sequencing was carried out using memory CD4+ T cells sorted from blood. Subset specified: CD45RA-negative fraction. Receptor source: a woman under 40 in good health.

J is TRBJ2-3 and V is TRBV6-7; D is possibly TRBD1 (6 bases). TRBV6-7 is placed among ORFs of uncertain function. Trimming took 2 bases from V and 0 from J, leaving 15 bases between them. The CDR3 is 17 residues long. CDR3 coding DNA: TGTGCCAGCAGTTACAGGACAGCCCCAATGAGCACAGATACGCAGTATTTT. This translates into CASSYRTAPMSTDTQYF.

The chain carries TRBV11-2 and TRBJ2-1; 9 bases match TRBD1. With 5 bases clipped from V and 8 bases from J, the junction kept 7 bases outside the gene matches. Germline-derived CDR1 and CDR2 are SGHAT and FQNNGV. CDR3 size: 14 residues. CDR3 residues: CASSRGQGYDEQFF. The CDR3 DNA is TGTGCCAGCAGCAGGGGACAGGGATACGATGAGCAGTTCTTC.